This T cell receptor (beta chain) originates from a study of graft-versus-host responses after intestinal transplantation. This table comes from immunoSEQ multiplex PCR, and its TCRdb copy is limited to in-frame clones, with some not included. This table has over 60,000 clones, 89% appearing once. Intraepithelial and lamina propria lymphocytes were released after the graft tissue was processed. CDR1 SGHRS and CDR2 YFSETQ come from the germline V gene. Trimming cost V 0 bases and J 3 bases; bases outside gene matches: 2. CDR3 length: 14 residues. The source of this sequence is a human patient who received an intestinal transplant, so some T cells may come from the graft donor. The specimen was ileum tissue, collected less than 400 days after transplant. The chain recombines TRBV5-1 with TRBJ1-2, with TRBD1 identical over 7 bases. CDR3 residues: CASSLEDRDYGYTF. CDR3 in DNA: TGCGCCAGCAGCTTGGAAGACAGGGACTATGGCTACACCTTC.